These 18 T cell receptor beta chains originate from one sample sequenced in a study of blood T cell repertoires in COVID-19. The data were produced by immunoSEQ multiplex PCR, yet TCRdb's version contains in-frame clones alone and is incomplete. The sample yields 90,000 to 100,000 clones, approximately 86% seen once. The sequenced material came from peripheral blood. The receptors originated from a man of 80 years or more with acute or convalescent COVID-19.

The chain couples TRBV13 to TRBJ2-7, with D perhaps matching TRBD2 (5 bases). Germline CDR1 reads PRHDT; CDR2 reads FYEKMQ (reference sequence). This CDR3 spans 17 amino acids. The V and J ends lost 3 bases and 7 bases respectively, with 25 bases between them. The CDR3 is CASSFTNRDRFVREQYF. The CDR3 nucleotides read TGTGCCAGCAGCTTCACGAACCGGGATAGGTTTGTCAGGGAGCAGTACTTC.

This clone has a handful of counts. CDR3 DNA sequence: TGCGCCAGCAGCCAGACTAGCGGGAGCTACAATGAGCAGTTCTTC. Encoded protein: CASSQTSGSYNEQFF. The V call is TRBV5-1, the J call TRBJ2-1, with 12 bases matching TRBD2. Per germline, CDR1 SGHRS and CDR2 YFSETQ. V lost 4 bases to trimming and J lost 3 bases; unmatched junction nucleotides: 2. There are 15 residues in the CDR3.

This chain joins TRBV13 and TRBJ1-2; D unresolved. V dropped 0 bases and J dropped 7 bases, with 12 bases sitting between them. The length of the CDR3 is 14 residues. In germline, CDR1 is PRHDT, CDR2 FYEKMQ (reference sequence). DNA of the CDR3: TGTGCCAGCAGCTTAGGACTAGGTAATGGTGGCTACACCTTC. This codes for CASSLGLGNGGYTF.

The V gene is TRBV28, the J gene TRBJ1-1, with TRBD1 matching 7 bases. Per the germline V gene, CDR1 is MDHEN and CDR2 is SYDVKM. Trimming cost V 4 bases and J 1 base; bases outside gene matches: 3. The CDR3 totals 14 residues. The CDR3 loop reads CASSYRGSNTEAFF. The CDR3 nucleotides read TGTGCCAGCAGTTACAGGGGCTCGAACACTGAAGCTTTCTTT.

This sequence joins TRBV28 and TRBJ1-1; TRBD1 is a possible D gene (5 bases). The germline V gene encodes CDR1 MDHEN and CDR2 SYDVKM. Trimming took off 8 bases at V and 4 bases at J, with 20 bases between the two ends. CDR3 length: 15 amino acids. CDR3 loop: CASHRQGNIGTEAFF. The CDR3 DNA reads TGTGCCAGCCACCGTCAGGGTAATATCGGCACTGAAGCTTTCTTT.

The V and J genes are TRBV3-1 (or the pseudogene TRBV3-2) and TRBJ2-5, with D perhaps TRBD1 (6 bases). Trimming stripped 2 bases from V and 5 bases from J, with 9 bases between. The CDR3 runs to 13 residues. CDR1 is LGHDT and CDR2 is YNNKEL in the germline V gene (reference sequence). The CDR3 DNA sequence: TGTGCCAGCAGCCAAAACAGGGCGGAGACCCAGTACTTC. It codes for CASSQNRAETQYF.

The DNA for the CDR3 is TGTGCCAGCAGTCGACCAAATACAGGGTCGGTCGGGGAGCTGTTTTTT. It encodes CASSRPNTGSVGELFF. The chain links TRBV6-6 to TRBJ2-2, with D possibly TRBD1 on 6 matching bases. Germline lookup yields CDR1 MNHNY and CDR2 SVGAGI (reference sequence). The CDR3 contains 16 residues. V lost 5 bases to trimming and J lost 7 bases, with 20 bases between them.

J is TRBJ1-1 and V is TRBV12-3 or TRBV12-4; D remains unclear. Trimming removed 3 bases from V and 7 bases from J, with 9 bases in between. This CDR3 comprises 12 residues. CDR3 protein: CASSFSDREAFF. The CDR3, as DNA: TGTGCCAGCAGTTTTAGCGACCGTGAAGCTTTCTTT.

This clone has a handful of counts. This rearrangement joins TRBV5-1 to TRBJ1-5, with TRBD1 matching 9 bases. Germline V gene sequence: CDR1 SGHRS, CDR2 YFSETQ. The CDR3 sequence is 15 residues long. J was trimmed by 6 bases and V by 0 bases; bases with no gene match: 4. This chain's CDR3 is CASSLGQGDGQPQHF. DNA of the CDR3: TGCGCCAGCAGCTTGGGACAGGGGGATGGTCAGCCCCAGCATTTT.

CDR3 nucleotide sequence: TGTGCCAGAAGCTTGGGGAGTGTTAATTCACCCCTCCACTTT. It specifies CARSLGSVNSPLHF. This sequence joins TRBV5-3 and TRBJ1-6; D gene ambiguous. TRBV5-3 is noted as an ORF with a role that remains uncertain. The CDR3 totals 14 residues. V was cut by 0 bases and J by 6 bases, with 7 bases left in between.

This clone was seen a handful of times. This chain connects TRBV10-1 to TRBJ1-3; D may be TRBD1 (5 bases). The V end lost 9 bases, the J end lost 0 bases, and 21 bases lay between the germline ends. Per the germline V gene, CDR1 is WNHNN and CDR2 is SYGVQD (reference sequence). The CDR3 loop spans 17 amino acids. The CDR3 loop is CARLGPVNLLSGNTIYF. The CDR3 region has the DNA TGCGCCAGATTGGGGCCGGTGAACCTTCTCTCTGGAAACACCATATATTTT.

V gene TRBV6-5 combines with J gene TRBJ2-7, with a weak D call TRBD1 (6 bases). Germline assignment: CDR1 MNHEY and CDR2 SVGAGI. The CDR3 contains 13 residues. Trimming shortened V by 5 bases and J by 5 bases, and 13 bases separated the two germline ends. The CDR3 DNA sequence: TGTGCCAGCAGTCGAGGACAGTCCCACGAGCAGTACTTC. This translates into CASSRGQSHEQYF.

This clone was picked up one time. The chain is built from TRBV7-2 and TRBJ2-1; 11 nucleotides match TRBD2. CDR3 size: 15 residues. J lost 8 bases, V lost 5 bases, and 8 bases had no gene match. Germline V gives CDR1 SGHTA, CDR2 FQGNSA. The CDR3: CASSPTGTSGYEQFF. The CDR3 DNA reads TGTGCCAGCAGCCCGACCGGGACTAGCGGATATGAGCAGTTCTTC.

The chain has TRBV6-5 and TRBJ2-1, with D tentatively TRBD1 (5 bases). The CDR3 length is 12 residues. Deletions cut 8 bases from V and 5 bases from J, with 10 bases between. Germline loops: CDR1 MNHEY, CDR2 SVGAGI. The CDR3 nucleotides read TGTGCCAGCCAGGGAACAGACAATGAGCAGTTCTTC. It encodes CASQGTDNEQFF.

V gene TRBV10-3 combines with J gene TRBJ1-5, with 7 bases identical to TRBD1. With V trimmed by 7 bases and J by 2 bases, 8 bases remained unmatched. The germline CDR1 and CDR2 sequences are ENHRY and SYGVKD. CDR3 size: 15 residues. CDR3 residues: CAIKAGGERNQPQHF. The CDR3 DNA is TGTGCCATCAAGGCAGGGGGAGAGCGCAATCAGCCCCAGCATTTT.

CDR3 residues: CASSLGLAGNNEQFF. The CDR3 DNA reads as TGTGCCAGCTCACTCGGACTAGCGGGAAACAATGAGCAGTTCTTC. The V gene is TRBV18, the J gene TRBJ2-1, with 12 bases fitting TRBD2. CDR3 size: 15 residues. Germline trimming cut 4 bases from V and 5 bases from J; bases unmatched to any gene: 3. Looked up from germline, CDR1 is KGHSH and CDR2 is LQKENI.

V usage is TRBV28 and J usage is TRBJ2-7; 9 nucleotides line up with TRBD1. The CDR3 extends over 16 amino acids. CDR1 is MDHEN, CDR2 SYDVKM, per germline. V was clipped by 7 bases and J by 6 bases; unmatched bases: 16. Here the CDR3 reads CASTRGFRGQGGEQYF. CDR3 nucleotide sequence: TGTGCCAGCACGAGGGGCTTTCGGGGACAGGGAGGCGAGCAGTACTTC. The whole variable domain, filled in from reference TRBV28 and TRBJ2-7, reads DVKVTQSSRYLVKRTGEKVFLECVQDMDHENMFWYRQDPGLGLRLIYFSYDVKMKEKGDIPEGYSVSREKKERFSLILESASTNQTSMYLCASTRGFRGQGGEQYFGPGTRLTVT.

In DNA, the CDR3 is TGTGCCAGCAGTGAACGGAGCTCCTATAATTCACCCCTCCACTTT. Translated: CASSERSSYNSPLHF. The V gene is TRBV6-1, the J gene TRBJ1-6; D gene uncertain. Germline V CDR1 and CDR2: MNHNS, SASEGT. CDR3 length: 15 residues. The V gene lost 2 bases and the J gene lost 0 bases, with 5 bases spanning the gap.